These 6 T cell receptor beta chains came from one sample sequenced in a study of blood T cell repertoires in COVID-19. Generated by immunoSEQ multiplex PCR, the TCRdb table keeps only in-frame clones and is missing some. The sample lists about 270,000 clones; about 80% were seen once. Material for sequencing was peripheral blood. These TCRs come from a human donor in a cohort sampled during active COVID-19.

The chain joins TRBV15 to TRBJ2-1; 8 nucleotides match TRBD2. The CDR3 has 13 amino acids. The V segment lost 1 base and the J segment 12 bases; nucleotides outside the gene matches: 5. Per germline, CDR1 LNHNV and CDR2 YYDKDF (reference sequence). CDR3 loop: CATSRARLAGQFF. Written as DNA, the CDR3 is TGTGCCACCAGCAGAGCGAGGCTAGCGGGGCAGTTCTTC.

The genes are TRBV18 and TRBJ2-1; 9 bases fit TRBD1. The CDR3 length is 16 residues. The V and J ends lost 6 bases and 6 bases, in that order; junction bases with no gene match: 12. Germline CDR1 and CDR2: KGHSH and LQKENI. CDR3 residues: CASSRIGQGSVNEQFF. CDR3 in DNA: TGTGCCAGCTCCCGGATAGGACAGGGGTCGGTCAATGAGCAGTTCTTC.

This chain joins TRBV4-2 and TRBJ1-1, with unresolved D. V dropped 4 bases and J dropped 1 base, with 10 bases sitting between them. CDR3 length equals 14 residues. Germline CDR1 is LGHNA and CDR2 is YNFKEQ. The CDR3 is CASSRGLENTEAFF. As DNA, the CDR3 is TGTGCCAGCAGCCGAGGCCTAGAGAACACTGAAGCTTTCTTT.

This chain uses TRBV5-1 with TRBJ1-1, with a weak D call TRBD1 (6 bases). Germline CDR1 and CDR2: SGHRS and YFSETQ. CDR3 length: 15 amino acids. V was clipped by 0 bases and J by 1 base, with 10 bases between them. As DNA, the CDR3 is TGCGCCAGCAGCTTGGAGGGGGTACCGAACACTGAAGCTTTCTTT. Protein sequence: CASSLEGVPNTEAFF.

This chain joins TRBV19 and TRBJ2-3, with 8 bases aligning to TRBD1. The V gene's germline CDR1 is LNHDA and CDR2 SQIVND (reference sequence). Trimming removed 4 bases from V and 4 bases from J; junction bases left unmatched: 4. CDR3 length equals 14 residues. CDR3: CASSTAGGPDTQYF. CDR3 nucleotides: TGTGCCAGTAGTACAGCAGGGGGCCCAGATACGCAGTATTTT.

The chain uses TRBV10-2 and TRBJ2-6, with D maybe TRBD1 (6 bases). CDR1 WSHSY and CDR2 SAAADI come from the germline V gene. V was trimmed by 5 bases and J by 3 bases, leaving 11 bases between them. This CDR3 has 15 residues. CDR3 DNA: TGCGCCAGCAGTCTCAGGGGCGGTGGGGCCAACGTCCTGACTTTC. This gives the protein CASSLRGGGANVLTF.